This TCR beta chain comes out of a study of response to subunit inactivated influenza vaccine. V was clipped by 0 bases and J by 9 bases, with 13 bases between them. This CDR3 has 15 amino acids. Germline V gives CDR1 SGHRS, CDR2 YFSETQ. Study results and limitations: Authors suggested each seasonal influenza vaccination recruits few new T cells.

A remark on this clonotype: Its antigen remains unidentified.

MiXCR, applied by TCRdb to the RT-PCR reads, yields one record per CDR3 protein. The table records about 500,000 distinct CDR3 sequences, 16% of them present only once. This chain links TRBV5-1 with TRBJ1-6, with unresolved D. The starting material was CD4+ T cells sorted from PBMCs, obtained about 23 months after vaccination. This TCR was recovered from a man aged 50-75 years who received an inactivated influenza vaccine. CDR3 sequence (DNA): TGCGCCAGCAGCTTGGAGGTAAAGGGATCTTCACCCCTCCACTTT. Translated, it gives CASSLEVKGSSPLHF.